One and the same sample provided the 7 T cell receptor beta chains below, sequenced in a study of graft-versus-host responses after intestinal transplantation. Profiled with immunoSEQ multiplex PCR; TCRdb holds only in-frame clones, not every one. The sample includes some 10,000 clones, roughly 96% of them seen just once. Sequencing used bone marrow, obtained approximately 530 days after intestinal transplantation. These receptors all come from a human patient who received an intestinal transplant, so some T cells may come from the graft donor.

The chain uses TRBV9 and TRBJ2-7, with D possibly matching TRBD2 (5 bases). This CDR3 has 14 amino acids. The germline CDR1 and CDR2 sequences are SGDLS and YYNGEE. Deletions cut 2 bases from V and 3 bases from J, with 12 bases between. The CDR3 DNA follows: TGTGCCAGCAGCGTCGCGGGTCCCAACTACGAGCAGTACTTC. Translating it yields CASSVAGPNYEQYF.

The chain links TRBV19 to TRBJ2-5, with 8 positions matching TRBD1. Germline V gene sequence: CDR1 LNHDA, CDR2 SQIVND (reference sequence). The V and J ends lost 5 bases and 5 bases, in that order; junction bases with no gene match: 10. The CDR3 length is 15 residues. The DNA for the CDR3 is TGTGCCAGTAGTCACTCGGACAGGGTGACCGAGACCCAGTACTTC. Residues: CASSHSDRVTETQYF.

This clone has just one count. The chain uses TRBV6-4 and TRBJ2-1; possibly TRBD1 for D (6 bases). From germline, CDR1 is MRHNA and CDR2 SNTAGT. The V end was cut by 3 bases, the J end by 5 bases, with 14 bases between. The CDR3 is 15 residues long. This CDR3 is CASSENREEHNEQFF. The CDR3 bases are TGTGCCAGCAGTGAAAACAGGGAAGAACACAATGAGCAGTTCTTC.

The chain has TRBV28 and TRBJ2-1, with 8 bases fitting TRBD2. The trim removed 0 bases at V and 7 bases at J, leaving 5 bases unmatched. Germline V gene sequence: CDR1 MDHEN, CDR2 SYDVKM. CDR3 length: 15 amino acids. DNA of the CDR3: TGTGCCAGCAGTTTATGCGGGGGGGTTTCAAATGAGCAGTTCTTC. Its protein is CASSLCGGVSNEQFF.

The gene calls are TRBV7-3 and TRBJ2-2; no reliable D call. Trimming removed 1 base from V and 7 bases from J, with 4 bases in between. Germline V gene lookup returns CDR1 SGHTA and CDR2 FQGTGA. The CDR3 extends over 12 amino acids. This CDR3 is CASSLIGGELFF. The DNA of the CDR3 is TGTGCCAGCAGCTTAATTGGCGGGGAGCTGTTTTTT.

The gene calls are TRBV6-1 and TRBJ2-3; TRBD2 might be the D (6 bases). Germline-derived CDR1 and CDR2 are MNHNS and SASEGT. CDR3 length: 16 amino acids. V was clipped by 4 bases and J by 1 base, with 15 bases between them. CDR3 nucleotides: TGTGCCAGCAGTGTCCTACTAGCTGCTGGCACAGATACGCAGTATTTT. Translating it yields CASSVLLAAGTDTQYF.

This clone showed up just once. The CDR3 DNA is TGCGCCAGCAGCCAAGTGCTAGCGGTCCCCGGGGAGCTGTTTTTT. Protein: CASSQVLAVPGELFF. The rearrangement uses TRBV4-1 and TRBJ2-2, with TRBD2 matching 7 bases. Germline CDR1 and CDR2: MGHRA and YSYEKL. This CDR3 region has 15 residues. V lost 1 base, J lost 6 bases, and 5 bases stayed unmatched.